Shown below are 30 T cell receptor beta chains from a single sample sequenced in a study of blood T cell repertoires in COVID-19. The data were produced by immunoSEQ multiplex PCR, yet TCRdb's version contains in-frame clones alone and is incomplete. The data hold 30,000 to 35,000 clones, with 78% observed a single time. The sample taken for sequencing was peripheral blood. The receptors come from a man of 80 years or more with acute or convalescent COVID-19.

This chain uses TRBV11-2 with TRBJ2-7; D is perhaps TRBD1 (6 bases). The CDR3 consists of 14 residues. Between the trimmed V and J ends, which lost 0 bases and 3 bases, there was a span of 9 bases. CDR1 and CDR2 (germline): SGHAT, FQNNGV. CDR3 residues: CASSLDRGLYEQYF. Here the CDR3 DNA reads TGTGCCAGCAGCTTAGACAGGGGCCTCTACGAGCAGTACTTC.

The V gene is TRBV6-5, the J gene TRBJ2-7; TRBD2 aligns across 9 bases. Trimming took 4 bases from V and 4 from J; bases not matched to a gene: 11. The CDR3 runs to 16 residues. From germline, CDR1 is MNHEY and CDR2 SVGAGI. The CDR3 is CASSSLYSGGPYEQYF. For the CDR3, the DNA is TGTGCCAGCAGTTCCCTTTATAGCGGGGGCCCTTACGAGCAGTACTTC.

CDR3 region: CASESDSGANVLTF. CDR3 in DNA: TGTGCCAGCGAGAGCGACTCTGGGGCCAACGTCCTGACTTTC. The chain employs TRBV2 and TRBJ2-6, with unresolved D. Trimming left V 8 bases short and J 0 bases short, with 8 bases between. Germline CDR1 SNHLY, CDR2 FYNNEI. The CDR3 has 14 residues.

The chain is built from TRBV12-3 or TRBV12-4 and TRBJ1-1; D unclear. The CDR3 extends over 13 amino acids. V was pared by 3 bases and J by 0 bases, with 5 bases between. CDR3 sequence reads: CASSFIMNTEAFF. In DNA form, the CDR3 reads TGTGCCAGCAGTTTTATAATGAACACTGAAGCTTTCTTT.

About this clone itself: At one end the junction does not follow the germline gene, possibly because of a read error. In DNA, the CDR3 is TGTGCTAGCACCAGGGTGAGAAGGAACACCATATATTTT. This sequence encodes CASTRVRRNTIYF. The genes are TRBV7-2 and TRBJ1-3; maybe TRBD1 (5 bases). The germline V gene has CDR1 SGHTA and CDR2 FQGNSA. This CDR3 contains 13 residues. Full variable domain (remainder filled in from reference TRBV7-2 and TRBJ1-3): GAGVSQSPSNKVTEKGKDVELRCDPISGHTALYWYRQSLGQGLEFLIYFQGNSAPDKSGLPSDRFSAERTGGSVSTLTIQRTQQEDSAVYLCASTRVRRNTIYFGEGSWLTVV.

The V and J genes are TRBV15 and TRBJ2-3; 12 bases are a match to TRBD2. The CDR3 is made up of 17 amino acids. V lost 1 base and J lost 2; bases outside the gene matches: 4. Germline CDR1 is LNHNV and CDR2 is YYDKDF (reference sequence). CDR3 amino acids: CATSRALAGGPTDTQYF. DNA for the CDR3: TGTGCCACCAGCAGAGCACTAGCGGGGGGACCCACAGATACGCAGTATTTT.

The chain is built from TRBV6-5 and TRBJ1-1, with a tentative D call TRBD1 (5 bases). Germline V lookup: CDR1 MNHEY, CDR2 SVGAGI. The CDR3 covers 14 residues. V lost 0 bases to trimming and J lost 7 bases, with 12 bases between them. The CDR3 sequence: CASSYSSQGLEAFF. The CDR3 DNA sequence: TGTGCCAGCAGTTACTCTTCCCAGGGACTTGAAGCTTTCTTT.

The rearrangement joins TRBV5-4 to TRBJ2-5, with TRBD1 as a possible D gene (6 bases). V was cut by 4 bases and J by 1 base, with 17 bases left in between. The CDR3 length is 16 residues. Germline values: CDR1 SGHNT, CDR2 YYREEE (reference sequence). The CDR3: CASSPRPGAGQETQYF. CDR3 sequence (DNA): TGTGCCAGCAGCCCAAGGCCAGGGGCAGGCCAAGAGACCCAGTACTTC.

This clone showed up just a few times. The rearrangement uses TRBV18 and TRBJ1-4; 7 nucleotides agree with TRBD1. The CDR3 spans 15 residues. Germline values: CDR1 KGHSH, CDR2 LQKENI. V dropped 2 bases and J dropped 10; count of bases not matched to a gene: 10. CDR3 protein: CASSPADRPDGKLFF. The CDR3 region has the DNA TGTGCCAGCTCACCAGCGGACAGGCCGGATGGAAAACTGTTTTTT.

This clone came up once. This chain links TRBV5-4 with TRBJ1-2; possibly TRBD1 for D (6 bases). V was shortened by 3 bases and J by 6 bases, with 15 bases between the two germline ends. This CDR3 region has 14 residues. Germline V lookup: CDR1 SGHNT, CDR2 YYREEE (reference sequence). CDR3 amino acids: CASSSTGIPDGYTF. The CDR3 DNA reads as TGTGCCAGCAGCTCTACAGGGATCCCAGATGGCTACACCTTC.

V is TRBV6-5 and J is TRBJ1-1, with 8 bases lining up with TRBD1. V was clipped by 2 bases and J by 8 bases; unmatched bases: 4. Germline CDR1 is MNHEY and CDR2 is SVGAGI. There are 13 residues in the CDR3. The CDR3 region is CASSYNRDREAFF. CDR3 coding DNA: TGTGCCAGCAGTTACAACCGGGACAGGGAAGCTTTCTTT.

The rearrangement links TRBV29-1 to TRBJ1-3; perhaps TRBD1 as D (5 bases). V was clipped by 4 bases and J by 2 bases, with 12 bases between them. CDR3 length equals 14 residues. Germline V gene lookup returns CDR1 SQVTM and CDR2 ANQGSEA. Here the CDR3 DNA reads TGCAGCGTTGTGATCCAGGGCCCTGGAAACACCATATATTTT. Amino acids: CSVVIQGPGNTIYF.

This clone was observed once. The rearrangement uses TRBV18 and TRBJ1-2; 8 bases line up with TRBD1. This CDR3 is 16 amino acids long. J gave up 3 bases and V 2 bases, and 8 bases lay outside the gene matches. Germline V lookup: CDR1 KGHSH, CDR2 LQKENI. The CDR3 loop reads CASSPTSLTGDYGYTF. The CDR3 nucleotides are TGTGCCAGCTCACCAACCTCCCTGACAGGGGACTATGGCTACACCTTC.

J is TRBJ2-3 and V is TRBV21-1; the table assigns TRBD2, which was not confirmed against the DNA. TRBV21-1 is a pseudogene locus. The CDR3 is 17 amino acids. This CDR3 reads CASSKPIAGSGTDTQYF. Written as DNA, the CDR3 is TGTGCCAGCAGCAAACCTATAGCGGGGTCCGGCACAGATACGCAGTATTTT.

The V call is TRBV5-1, the J call TRBJ1-3, with D possibly TRBD1 on 6 matching bases. V was shortened by 4 bases and J by 2 bases, with 16 bases between the two germline ends. Germline V lookup: CDR1 SGHRS, CDR2 YFSETQ. The CDR3 has 16 residues. CDR3 sequence: CASSPLTGLAGNTIYF. CDR3 bases: TGCGCCAGCAGCCCTTTGACAGGACTAGCTGGAAACACCATATATTTT.

The genes are TRBV18 and TRBJ2-2; 7 positions agree with TRBD1. The CDR3 runs to 16 residues. The trim removed 5 bases at V and 0 bases at J, leaving 6 bases unmatched. The germline CDR1 and CDR2 sequences are KGHSH and LQKENI. CDR3 bases: TGTGCCAGCTCAAGGGACAGCCCCGCGAACACCGGGGAGCTGTTTTTT. The encoded protein is CASSRDSPANTGELFF.

V gene TRBV5-8 combines with J gene TRBJ2-7, with 8 positions matching TRBD1. There are 17 residues in the CDR3. Germline V gene lookup returns CDR1 SGHTS and CDR2 YDEGEE. V was pared by 4 bases and J by 2 bases, with 14 bases of the junction left unmatched. CDR3 bases: TGTGCCAGCAGCCGTATCTATGGGACAGGAATTACCTACGAGCAGTACTTC. Its translation is CASSRIYGTGITYEQYF.

This chain uses TRBV2 with TRBJ2-2; 9 bases agree with TRBD1. The CDR3 totals 15 residues. CDR1 and CDR2 from the germline V gene are SNHLY and FYNNEI. Trimming cost V 3 bases and J 5 bases; bases outside gene matches: 4. CDR3 loop: CASSEGQGRTGELFF. DNA for the CDR3: TGTGCCAGCAGTGAGGGACAGGGACGAACCGGGGAGCTGTTTTTT.

The rearrangement uses TRBV10-2 and TRBJ1-1; 12 bases align to TRBD1. Germline trimming cut 8 bases from V and 6 bases from J; bases unmatched to any gene: 13. Per germline, CDR1 WSHSY and CDR2 SAAADI. This CDR3 is built from 16 residues. In nucleotides, the CDR3 is TGCGCCAGCGGGGACCCGGGACAGGGGGCGGGCGCTGAAGCTTTCTTT. This translates into CASGDPGQGAGAEAFF.

The genes are TRBV3-1 (or the pseudogene TRBV3-2) and TRBJ1-1; D is possibly TRBD1 (5 bases). Deletions cut 5 bases from V and 0 bases from J, with 19 bases between. This CDR3 is 17 amino acids long. Germline CDR1 LGHDT, CDR2 YNNKEL (reference sequence). Written as DNA, the CDR3 is TGTGCCAGCAGCGATGCGGGACGCCGAGCAATGAACACTGAAGCTTTCTTT. It is translated as CASSDAGRRAMNTEAFF.

The V call is TRBV30, the J call TRBJ1-6; the D is unclear. CDR1 and CDR2 from the germline V gene are GTSNPN and SVGIG (reference sequence). V was trimmed by 2 bases and J by 8 bases, leaving 10 bases between them. The CDR3 is 13 amino acids. CDR3 nucleotide sequence: TGTGCCTGGAGTCCGGAGGGATATTCACCCCTCCACTTT. Its translation is CAWSPEGYSPLHF.

This chain uses TRBV4-3 with TRBJ2-7, with TRBD1 matching 8 bases. CDR3 size: 14 residues. With V trimmed by 2 bases and J by 4 bases, 4 bases remained unmatched. Germline CDR1 is LGHNA and CDR2 is YSLEER. DNA of the CDR3: TGCGCCAGCAGCCAACTGGGACAGGAGTACGAGCAGTACTTC. Protein product: CASSQLGQEYEQYF.

This clone came up once. This chain links TRBV23-1 with TRBJ1-5, with D hard to call. TRBV23-1 is an open reading frame whose function is uncertain. V was trimmed by 1 base and J by 4 bases, leaving 11 bases between them. This CDR3 region has 15 residues. CDR3 loop: CASSQWYSKNQPQHF. The CDR3 nucleotides are TGCGCCAGCAGTCAATGGTACAGTAAAAATCAGCCCCAGCATTTT.

The V and J genes are TRBV25-1 and TRBJ1-1; 8 bases agree with TRBD1. With 4 bases clipped from V and 4 bases from J, the junction kept 11 bases outside the gene matches. This CDR3 is 16 amino acids long. Germline V gene data show CDR1 as MGHDK and CDR2 as SYGVNS. CDR3 in DNA: TGTGCCAGCAGTGCGATACCAGGACAGGGAGGCACTGAAGCTTTCTTT. Residues: CASSAIPGQGGTEAFF.

This chain connects TRBV11-3 to TRBJ2-2; 11 nucleotides agree with TRBD1. The CDR3 loop spans 16 amino acids. The J segment lost 2 bases and the V segment lost 4 bases, leaving 3 bases of the junction unmatched. The germline V gene has CDR1 SGHNT and CDR2 YENEEA. CDR3 protein: CASSSRTGGNTGELFF. In DNA, the CDR3 is TGTGCCAGCAGCTCCCGGACAGGGGGCAACACCGGGGAGCTGTTTTTT.

The V and J genes are TRBV5-1 and TRBJ1-3, with D hard to call. Germline V gene data show CDR1 as SGHRS and CDR2 as YFSETQ. The CDR3 length is 15 residues. Trimming shortened V by 0 bases and J by 2 bases, and 9 bases separated the two germline ends. CDR3 DNA sequence: TGCGCCAGCAGCTTGGAGCCAGACACTGGAAACACCATATATTTT. The encoded protein is CASSLEPDTGNTIYF. Filled out from reference TRBV5-1 and TRBJ1-3, the complete variable domain reads KAGVTQTPRYLIKTRGQQVTLSCSPISGHRSVSWYQQTPGQGLQFLFEYFSETQRNKGNFPGRFSGRQFSNSRSEMNVSTLELGDSALYLCASSLEPDTGNTIYFGEGSWLTVV.

This sequence joins TRBV7-2 and TRBJ2-3; 7 bases are shared with TRBD2. V dropped 4 bases and J dropped 3; count of bases not matched to a gene: 7. The CDR3 is 15 amino acids. Germline V gene sequence: CDR1 SGHTA, CDR2 FQGNSA. CDR3 in amino acids: CASSSRGGSTDTQYF. DNA of the CDR3: TGTGCCAGCAGCTCCCGCGGGGGAAGTACAGATACGCAGTATTTT.

This clone showed up just once. The chain uses TRBV19 and TRBJ2-7, with TRBD1 matching over 7 bases. CDR1 is LNHDA and CDR2 is SQIVND in the germline V gene (reference sequence). CDR3 length: 14 residues. V shed 4 bases and J 2 bases; nucleotides not matched to a gene: 5. The CDR3 spells CASSRGQSTYEQYF. CDR3 in DNA: TGTGCCAGTAGTAGGGGACAGTCCACCTACGAGCAGTACTTC.

The rearrangement links TRBV5-1 to TRBJ2-3; the D is unclear. This CDR3 spans 13 amino acids. Trimming pared 5 bases from V and 4 bases from J, leaving 11 bases between. CDR1 and CDR2 from the germline V gene are SGHRS and YFSETQ. CDR3 nucleotide sequence: TGCGCCAGCAGTTTTGACCAGGCAGATACGCAGTATTTT. Protein sequence: CASSFDQADTQYF.

The gene calls are TRBV4-2 and TRBJ2-3; 9 bases align to TRBD2. J gave up 5 bases and V 4 bases, and 13 bases lay outside the gene matches. This CDR3 contains 17 residues. Germline CDR1 LGHNA, CDR2 YNFKEQ. In nucleotides, the CDR3 is TGTGCCAGCAGCCCCTTGATAAGCGGGGGGCCGGGAGATACGCAGTATTTT. This codes for CASSPLISGGPGDTQYF.